Listed here is a single T cell receptor beta chain. This sample is part of a study of blood T cell repertoires in COVID-19. Clones were sequenced by immunoSEQ multiplex PCR, and TCRdb holds only the in-frame ones, with some missing. The sample records roughly 330,000 clones, roughly 86% being singletons. V dropped 5 bases and J dropped 7 bases, with 15 bases sitting between them. This CDR3 contains 15 residues. Germline CDR1 reads SGHAT; CDR2 reads FQNNGV. The receptor was isolated from a woman aged 25 to 39 who had recovered from COVID-19. The chain joins TRBV11-2 to TRBJ1-6; D remains ambiguous. Sample: PBMCs or T cells enriched from blood (not recorded which). CDR3 region: CASSKRERNNSPLHF. DNA of the CDR3: TGTGCCAGCAGCAAGAGGGAGAGGAACAATTCACCCCTCCACTTT.